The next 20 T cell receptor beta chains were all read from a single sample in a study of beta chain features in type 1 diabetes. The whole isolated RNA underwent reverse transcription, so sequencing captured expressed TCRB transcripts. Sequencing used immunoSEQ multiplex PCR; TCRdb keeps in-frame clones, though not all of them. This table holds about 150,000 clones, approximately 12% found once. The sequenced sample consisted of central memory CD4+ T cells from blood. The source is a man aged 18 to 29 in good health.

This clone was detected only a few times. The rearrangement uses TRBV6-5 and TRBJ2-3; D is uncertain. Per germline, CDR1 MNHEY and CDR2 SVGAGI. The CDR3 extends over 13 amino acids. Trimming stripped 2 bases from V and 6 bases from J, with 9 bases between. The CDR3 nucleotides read TGTGCCAGCAGTTACGTCCCCTCGGATACGCAGTATTTT. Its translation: CASSYVPSDTQYF.

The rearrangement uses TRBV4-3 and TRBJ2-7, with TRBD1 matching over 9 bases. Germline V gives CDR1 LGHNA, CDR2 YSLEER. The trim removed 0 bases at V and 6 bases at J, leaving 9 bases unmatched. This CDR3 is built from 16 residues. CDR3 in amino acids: CASSQEHGTGSGEQYF. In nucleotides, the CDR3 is TGCGCCAGCAGCCAAGAACACGGGACAGGGAGTGGCGAGCAGTACTTC.

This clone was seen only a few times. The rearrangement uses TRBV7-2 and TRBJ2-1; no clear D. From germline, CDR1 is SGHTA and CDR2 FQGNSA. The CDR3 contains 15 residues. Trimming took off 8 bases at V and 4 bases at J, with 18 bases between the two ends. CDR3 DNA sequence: TGTGCCAGCCAGCTTCAGAGACTCACATACAATGAGCAGTTCTTC. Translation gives CASQLQRLTYNEQFF.

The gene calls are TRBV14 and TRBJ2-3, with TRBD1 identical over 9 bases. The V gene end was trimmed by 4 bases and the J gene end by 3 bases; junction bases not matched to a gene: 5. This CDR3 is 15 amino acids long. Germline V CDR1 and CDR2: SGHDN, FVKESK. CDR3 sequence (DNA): TGTGCCAGCAGCCCCCGGGGACAGGGTACAGATACGCAGTATTTT. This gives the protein CASSPRGQGTDTQYF.

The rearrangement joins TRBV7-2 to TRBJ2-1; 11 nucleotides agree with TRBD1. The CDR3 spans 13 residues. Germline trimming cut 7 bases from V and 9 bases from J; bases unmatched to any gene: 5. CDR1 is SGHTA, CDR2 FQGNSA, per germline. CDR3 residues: CASTSGTGGEQFF. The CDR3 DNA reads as TGTGCCAGCACCTCCGGGACAGGGGGTGAGCAGTTCTTC.

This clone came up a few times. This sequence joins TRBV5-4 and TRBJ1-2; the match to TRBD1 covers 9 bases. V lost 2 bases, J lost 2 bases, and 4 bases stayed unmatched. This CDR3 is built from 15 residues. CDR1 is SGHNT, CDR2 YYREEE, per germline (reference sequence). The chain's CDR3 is CASSFPGQGNYGYTF. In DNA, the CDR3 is TGTGCCAGCAGCTTCCCAGGACAGGGGAACTATGGCTACACCTTC. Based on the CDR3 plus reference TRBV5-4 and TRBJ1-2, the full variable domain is ETGVTQSPTHLIKTRGQQVTLRCSSQSGHNTVSWYQQALGQGPQFIFQYYREEENGRGNFPPRFSGLQFPNYSSELNVNALELDDSALYLCASSFPGQGNYGYTFGSGTRLTVV.

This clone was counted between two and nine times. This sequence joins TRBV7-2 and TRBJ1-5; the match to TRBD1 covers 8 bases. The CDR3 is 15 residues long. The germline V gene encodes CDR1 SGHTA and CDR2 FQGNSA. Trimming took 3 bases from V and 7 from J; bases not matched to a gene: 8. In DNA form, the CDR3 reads TGTGCCAGCAGCTTTATAGCTACAGGGGGACAGCCCCAGCATTTT. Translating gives CASSFIATGGQPQHF.

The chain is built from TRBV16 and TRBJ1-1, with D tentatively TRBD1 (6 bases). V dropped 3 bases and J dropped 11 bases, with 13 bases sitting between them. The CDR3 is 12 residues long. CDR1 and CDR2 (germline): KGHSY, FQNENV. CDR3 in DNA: TGTGCCAGCAGCCACTTCCACAGGGAGGCTTTCTTT. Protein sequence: CASSHFHREAFF.

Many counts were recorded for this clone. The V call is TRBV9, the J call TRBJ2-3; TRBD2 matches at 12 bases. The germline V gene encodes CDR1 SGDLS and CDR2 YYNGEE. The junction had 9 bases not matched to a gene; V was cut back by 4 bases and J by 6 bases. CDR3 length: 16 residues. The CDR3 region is CASSLLGLAGADTQYF. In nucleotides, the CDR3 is TGTGCCAGCAGCCTCCTGGGACTAGCGGGTGCGGATACGCAGTATTTT.

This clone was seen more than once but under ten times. This chain's CDR3 is CASSADGRDYGYTF. The DNA of the CDR3 is TGTGCCAGCAGCGCGGACGGAAGAGACTATGGCTACACCTTC. The chain uses TRBV6-5 and TRBJ1-2; no firm D call. Trimming took off 6 bases at V and 3 bases at J, with 14 bases between the two ends. The CDR3 sequence is 14 residues long. Per the germline V gene, CDR1 is MNHEY and CDR2 is SVGAGI.

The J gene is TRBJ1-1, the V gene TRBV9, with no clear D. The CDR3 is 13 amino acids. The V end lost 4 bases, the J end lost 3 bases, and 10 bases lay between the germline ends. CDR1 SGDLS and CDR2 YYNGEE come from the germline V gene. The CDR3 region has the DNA TGTGCCAGCAGCCTCGGTCGGGACACTGAAGCTTTCTTT. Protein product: CASSLGRDTEAFF.

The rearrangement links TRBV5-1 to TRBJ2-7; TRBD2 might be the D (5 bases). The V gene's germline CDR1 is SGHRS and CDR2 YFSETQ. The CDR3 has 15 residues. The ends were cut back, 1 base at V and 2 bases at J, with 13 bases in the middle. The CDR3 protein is CASSLRVSATYEQYF. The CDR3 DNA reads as TGCGCCAGCAGCTTGAGAGTTAGCGCGACCTACGAGCAGTACTTC.

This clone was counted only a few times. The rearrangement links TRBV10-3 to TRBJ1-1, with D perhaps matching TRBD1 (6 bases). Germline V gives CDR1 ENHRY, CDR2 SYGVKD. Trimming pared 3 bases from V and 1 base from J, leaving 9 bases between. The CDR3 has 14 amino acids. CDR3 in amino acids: CAISDRGRNTEAFF. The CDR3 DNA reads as TGTGCCATCAGTGACAGGGGTCGGAACACTGAAGCTTTCTTT.

CDR3: CASSLAGGWTGELFF. The DNA of the CDR3 is TGTGCCAGCAGTTTGGCGGGTGGGTGGACCGGGGAGCTGTTTTTT. The rearrangement uses TRBV27 and TRBJ2-2; tentative D call: TRBD2 (5 bases). Germline loops: CDR1 MNHEY, CDR2 SMNVEV (reference sequence). This CDR3 has 15 amino acids. The V and J ends lost 3 bases and 5 bases respectively, with 13 bases between them.

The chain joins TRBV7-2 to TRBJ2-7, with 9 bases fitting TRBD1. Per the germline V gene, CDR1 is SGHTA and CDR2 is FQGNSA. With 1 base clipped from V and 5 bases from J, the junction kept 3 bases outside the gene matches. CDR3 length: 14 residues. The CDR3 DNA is TGTGCCAGCAGCTTAGGACAGGGGGGCCACGAGCAGTACTTC. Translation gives CASSLGQGGHEQYF. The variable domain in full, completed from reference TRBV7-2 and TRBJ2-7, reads GAGVSQSPSNKVTEKGKDVELRCDPISGHTALYWYRQSLGQGLEFLIYFQGNSAPDKSGLPSDRFSAERTGGSVSTLTIQRTQQEDSAVYLCASSLGQGGHEQYFGPGTRLTVT.

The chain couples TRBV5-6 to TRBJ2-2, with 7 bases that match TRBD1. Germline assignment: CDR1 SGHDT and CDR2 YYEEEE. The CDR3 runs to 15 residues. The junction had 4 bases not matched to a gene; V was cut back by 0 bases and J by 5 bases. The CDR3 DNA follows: TGTGCCAGCAGCTTGGACCCGGGACAGACCGGGGAGCTGTTTTTT. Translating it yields CASSLDPGQTGELFF. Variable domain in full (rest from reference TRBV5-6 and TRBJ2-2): DAGVTQSPTHLIKTRGQQVTLRCSPKSGHDTVSWYQQALGQGPQFIFQYYEEEERQRGNFPDRFSGHQFPNYSSELNVNALLLGDSALYLCASSLDPGQTGELFFGEGSRLTVL.

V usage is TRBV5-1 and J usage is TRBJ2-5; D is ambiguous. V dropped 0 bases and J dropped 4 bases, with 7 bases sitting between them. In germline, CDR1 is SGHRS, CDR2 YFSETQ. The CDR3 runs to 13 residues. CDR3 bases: TGCGCCAGCAGCTTGGACAGCCGAGAGACCCAGTACTTC. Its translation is CASSLDSRETQYF.

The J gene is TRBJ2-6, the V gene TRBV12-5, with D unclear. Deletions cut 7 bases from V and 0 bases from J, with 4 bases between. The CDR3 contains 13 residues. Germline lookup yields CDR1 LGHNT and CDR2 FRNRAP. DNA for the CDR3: TGTGCTAGTGCAGACTCTGGGGCCAACGTCCTGACTTTC. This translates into CASADSGANVLTF.

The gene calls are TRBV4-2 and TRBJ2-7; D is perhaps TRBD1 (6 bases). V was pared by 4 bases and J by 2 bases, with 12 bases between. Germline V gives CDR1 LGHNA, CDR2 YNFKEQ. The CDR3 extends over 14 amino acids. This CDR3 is CASSPRGGPYEQYF. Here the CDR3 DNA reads TGTGCCAGCAGCCCCAGAGGGGGTCCCTACGAGCAGTACTTC.

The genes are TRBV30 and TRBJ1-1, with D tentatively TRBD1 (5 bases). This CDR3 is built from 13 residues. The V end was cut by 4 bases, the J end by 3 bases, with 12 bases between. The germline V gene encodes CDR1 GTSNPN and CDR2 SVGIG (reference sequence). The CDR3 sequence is CAWNGGDHTEAFF. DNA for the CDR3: TGTGCCTGGAATGGGGGGGATCACACTGAAGCTTTCTTT.